This T cell receptor beta chain derives from a study of T cell clonotyping in hematopoietic cell transplantation. Study-level findings and limits: Graft donor and pretransplant recipient Inverse Simpson Index values predicted broader posttransplant TCR diversity. Pathologically expanded recipient clonotypes increased progressively from day 30 to day 180 as diversity fell.

Samples: about 28 days before transplant, then days 30, 100 and 180 after. Points on this clone: What it recognizes is unknown.

The repertoire was sequenced with immunoSEQ multiplex PCR; TCRdb's copy has only in-frame clones and lacks some. The sample shows over 25,000 clones, 80% to 95% of them seen only once. The CDR3 consists of 15 residues. Germline lookup yields CDR1 SEHNR and CDR2 FQNEAQ (reference sequence). V gave up 1 base and J gave up 4 bases; unmatched junction bases: 7. The specimen was PBMCs, collected 100 days after allogeneic stem cell transplant. The receptor comes from a female patient aged 45-60 years who had an allogeneic stem cell transplant from a related donor, so the T cells may come from the graft donor. Some clones in this sample may be carry-over from other donors' samples. The chain has TRBV7-9 and TRBJ2-7, with 7 bases that match TRBD2. For the CDR3, the DNA is TGTGCCAGCAGCTTAGAAGGCCCGGGGGGTTACGAGCAGTACTTC. As protein: CASSLEGPGGYEQYF.